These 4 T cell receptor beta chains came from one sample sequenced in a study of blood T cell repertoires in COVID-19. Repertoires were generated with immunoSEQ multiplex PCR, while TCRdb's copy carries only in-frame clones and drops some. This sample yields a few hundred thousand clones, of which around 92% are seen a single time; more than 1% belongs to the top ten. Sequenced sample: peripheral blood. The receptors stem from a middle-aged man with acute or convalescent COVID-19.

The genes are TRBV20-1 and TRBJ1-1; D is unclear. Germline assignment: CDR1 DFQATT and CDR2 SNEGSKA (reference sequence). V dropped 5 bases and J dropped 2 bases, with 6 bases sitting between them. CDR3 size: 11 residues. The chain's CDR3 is CSAAVNTEAFF. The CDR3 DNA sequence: TGCAGTGCTGCGGTAAACACTGAAGCTTTCTTT.

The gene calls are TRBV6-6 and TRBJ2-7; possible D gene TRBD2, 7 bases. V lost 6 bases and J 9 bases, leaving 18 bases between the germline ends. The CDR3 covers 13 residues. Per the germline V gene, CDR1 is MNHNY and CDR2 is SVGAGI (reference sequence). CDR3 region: CASSGGRFGGQYF. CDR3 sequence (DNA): TGTGCCAGCAGCGGGGGGCGGTTTGGCGGGCAGTACTTC.

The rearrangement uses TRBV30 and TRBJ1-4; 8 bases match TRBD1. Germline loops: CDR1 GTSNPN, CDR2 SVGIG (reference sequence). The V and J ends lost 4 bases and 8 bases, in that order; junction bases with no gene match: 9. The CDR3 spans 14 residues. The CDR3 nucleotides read TGTGCCTGGACCAAGGACAGGGTTGAGGAAAAACTGTTTTTT. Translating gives CAWTKDRVEEKLFF.

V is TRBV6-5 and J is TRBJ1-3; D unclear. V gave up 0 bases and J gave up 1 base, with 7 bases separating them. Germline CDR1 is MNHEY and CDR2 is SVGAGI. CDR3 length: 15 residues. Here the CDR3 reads CASSYSSISGNTIYF. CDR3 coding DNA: TGTGCCAGCAGTTACTCGAGCATTTCTGGAAACACCATATATTTT.